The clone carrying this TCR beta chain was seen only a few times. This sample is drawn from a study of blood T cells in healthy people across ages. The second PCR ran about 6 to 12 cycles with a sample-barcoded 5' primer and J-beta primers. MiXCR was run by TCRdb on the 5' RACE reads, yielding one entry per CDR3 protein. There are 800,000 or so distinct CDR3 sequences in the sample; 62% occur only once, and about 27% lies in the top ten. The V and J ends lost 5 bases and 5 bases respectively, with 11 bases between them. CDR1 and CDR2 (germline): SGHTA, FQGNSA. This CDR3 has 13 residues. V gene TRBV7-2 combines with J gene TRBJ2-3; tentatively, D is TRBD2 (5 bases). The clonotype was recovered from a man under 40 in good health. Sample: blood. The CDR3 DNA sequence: TGTGCCAGCAGCCCTCCACTAGGAGATACGCAGTATTTT. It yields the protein CASSPPLGDTQYF.